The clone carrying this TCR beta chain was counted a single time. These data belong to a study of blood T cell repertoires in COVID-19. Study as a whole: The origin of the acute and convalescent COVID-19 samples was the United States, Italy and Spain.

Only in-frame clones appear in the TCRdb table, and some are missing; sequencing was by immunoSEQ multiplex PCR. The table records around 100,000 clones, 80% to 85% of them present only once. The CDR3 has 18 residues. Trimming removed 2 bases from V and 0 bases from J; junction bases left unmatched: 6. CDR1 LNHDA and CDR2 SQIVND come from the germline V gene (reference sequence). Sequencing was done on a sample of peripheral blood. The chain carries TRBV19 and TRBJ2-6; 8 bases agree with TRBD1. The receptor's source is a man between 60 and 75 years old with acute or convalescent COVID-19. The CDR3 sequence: CASSIRGQESSGANVLTF. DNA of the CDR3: TGTGCCAGTAGTATAAGGGGACAGGAGAGCTCTGGGGCCAACGTCCTGACTTTC. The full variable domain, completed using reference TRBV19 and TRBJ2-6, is DGGITQSPKYLFRKEGQNVTLSCEQNLNHDAMYWYRQDPGQGLRLIYYSQIVNDFQKGDIAEGYSVSREKKESFPLTVTSAQKNPTAFYLCASSIRGQESSGANVLTFGAGSRLTVL.